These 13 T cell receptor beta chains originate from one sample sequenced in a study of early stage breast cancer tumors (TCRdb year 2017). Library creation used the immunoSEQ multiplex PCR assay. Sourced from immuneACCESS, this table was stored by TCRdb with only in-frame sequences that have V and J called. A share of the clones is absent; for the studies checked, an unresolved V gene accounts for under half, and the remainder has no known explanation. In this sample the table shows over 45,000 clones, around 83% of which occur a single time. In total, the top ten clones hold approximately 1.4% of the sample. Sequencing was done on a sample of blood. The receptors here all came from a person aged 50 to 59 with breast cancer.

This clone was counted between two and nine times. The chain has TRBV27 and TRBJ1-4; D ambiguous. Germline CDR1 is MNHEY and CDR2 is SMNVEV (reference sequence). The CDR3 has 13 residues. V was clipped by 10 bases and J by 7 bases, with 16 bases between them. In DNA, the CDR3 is TGTGCCATCCAGGAAGAGGGAGGTGAAAAACTGTTTTTT. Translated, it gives CAIQEEGGEKLFF.

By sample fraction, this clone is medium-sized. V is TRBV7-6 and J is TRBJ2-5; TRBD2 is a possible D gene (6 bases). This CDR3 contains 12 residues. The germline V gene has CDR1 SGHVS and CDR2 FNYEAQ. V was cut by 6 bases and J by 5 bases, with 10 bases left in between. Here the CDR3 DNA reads TGTGCCAGCAGAAACCGGGGGGAGACCCAGTACTTC. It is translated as CASRNRGETQYF.

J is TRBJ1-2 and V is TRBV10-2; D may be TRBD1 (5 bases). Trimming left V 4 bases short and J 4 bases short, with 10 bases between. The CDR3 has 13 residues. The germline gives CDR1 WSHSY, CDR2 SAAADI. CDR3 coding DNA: TGCGCCAGCAGTGCCGTCGGGACCTATGGCTACACCTTC. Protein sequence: CASSAVGTYGYTF.

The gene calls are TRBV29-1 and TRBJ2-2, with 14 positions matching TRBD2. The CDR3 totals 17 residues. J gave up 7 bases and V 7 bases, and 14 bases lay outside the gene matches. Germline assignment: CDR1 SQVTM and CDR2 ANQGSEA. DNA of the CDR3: TGCAGCGCAGGGGGACTAGCGGGGGCCGCTGGCATCGGGGAGCTGTTTTTT. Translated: CSAGGLAGAAGIGELFF.

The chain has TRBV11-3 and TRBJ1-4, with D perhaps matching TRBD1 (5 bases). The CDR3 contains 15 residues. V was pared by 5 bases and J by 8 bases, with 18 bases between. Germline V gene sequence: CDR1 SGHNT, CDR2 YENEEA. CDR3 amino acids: CASSVQTVPGEKLFF. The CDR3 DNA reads TGTGCCAGCAGCGTCCAGACAGTGCCGGGGGAAAAACTGTTTTTT. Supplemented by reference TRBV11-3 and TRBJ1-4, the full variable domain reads EAGVVQSPRYKIIEKKQPVAFWCNPISGHNTLYWYLQNLGQGPELLIRYENEEAVDDSQLPKDRFSAERLKGVDSTLKIQPAELGDSAVYLCASSVQTVPGEKLFFGSGTQLSVL.

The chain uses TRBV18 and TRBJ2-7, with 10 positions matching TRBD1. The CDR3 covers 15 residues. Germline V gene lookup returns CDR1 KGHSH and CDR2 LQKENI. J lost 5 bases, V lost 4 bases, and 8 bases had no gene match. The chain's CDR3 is CASSQPGTGVNEQYF. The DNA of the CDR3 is TGTGCCAGCTCACAGCCCGGGACAGGGGTTAACGAGCAGTACTTC.

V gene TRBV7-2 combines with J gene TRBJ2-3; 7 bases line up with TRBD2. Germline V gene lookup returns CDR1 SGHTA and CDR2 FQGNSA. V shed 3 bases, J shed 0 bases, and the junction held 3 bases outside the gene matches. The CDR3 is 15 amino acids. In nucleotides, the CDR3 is TGTGCCAGCAGCTTTGGGGGGGGGAGCACAGATACGCAGTATTTT. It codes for CASSFGGGSTDTQYF.

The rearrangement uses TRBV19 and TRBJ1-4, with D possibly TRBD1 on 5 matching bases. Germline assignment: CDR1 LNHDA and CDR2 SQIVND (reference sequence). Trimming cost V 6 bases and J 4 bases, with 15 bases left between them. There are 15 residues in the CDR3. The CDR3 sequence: CASSPWGRINEKLFF. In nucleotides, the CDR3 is TGTGCCAGTAGCCCCTGGGGACGGATTAATGAAAAACTGTTTTTT.

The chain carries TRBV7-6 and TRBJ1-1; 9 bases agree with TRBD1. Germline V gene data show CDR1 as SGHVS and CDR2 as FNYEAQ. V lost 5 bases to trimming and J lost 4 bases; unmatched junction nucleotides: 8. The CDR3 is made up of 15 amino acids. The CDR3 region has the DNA TGTGCCAGCAGCCGTGAGACAGGGGGACGCACTGAAGCTTTCTTT. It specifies CASSRETGGRTEAFF. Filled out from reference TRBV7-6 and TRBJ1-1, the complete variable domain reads GAGVSQSPRYKVTKRGQDVALRCDPISGHVSLYWYRQALGQGPEFLTYFNYEAQQDKSGLPNDRFSAERPEGSISTLTIQRTEQRDSAMYRCASSRETGGRTEAFFGQGTRLTVV.

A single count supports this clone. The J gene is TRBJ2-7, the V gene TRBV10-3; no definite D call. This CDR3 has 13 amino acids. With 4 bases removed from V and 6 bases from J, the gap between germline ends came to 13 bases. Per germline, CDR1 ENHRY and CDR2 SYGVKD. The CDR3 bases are TGTGCCATCAGTGTACGAGGTGGATCCGAGCAGTACTTC. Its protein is CAISVRGGSEQYF.

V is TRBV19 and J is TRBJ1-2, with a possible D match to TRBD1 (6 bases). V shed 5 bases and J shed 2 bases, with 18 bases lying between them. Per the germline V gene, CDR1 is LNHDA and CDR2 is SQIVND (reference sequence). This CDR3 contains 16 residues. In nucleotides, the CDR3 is TGTGCCAGTAGTCCCCGATGGGGGGGCGAGAACTATGGCTACACCTTC. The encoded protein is CASSPRWGGENYGYTF.

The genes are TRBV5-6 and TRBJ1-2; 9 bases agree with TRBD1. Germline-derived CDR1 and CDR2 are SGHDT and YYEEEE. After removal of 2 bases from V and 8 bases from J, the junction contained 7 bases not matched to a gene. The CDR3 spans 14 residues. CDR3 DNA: TGTGCCAGCAGCTTCTTCACAGGGGGCGGGGGCTACACCTTC. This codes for CASSFFTGGGGYTF.

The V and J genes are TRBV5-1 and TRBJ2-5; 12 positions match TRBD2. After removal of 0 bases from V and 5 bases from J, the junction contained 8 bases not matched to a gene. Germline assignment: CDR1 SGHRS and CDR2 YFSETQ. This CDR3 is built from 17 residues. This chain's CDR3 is CASSLALAGGPGETQYF. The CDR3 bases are TGCGCCAGCAGCTTGGCGCTAGCGGGAGGGCCGGGTGAGACCCAGTACTTC.